This TCR beta chain emerged from a study of blood T cells in healthy people across ages. V lost 2 bases, J lost 2 bases, and 7 bases lay in between. The CDR3 runs 14 residues. The germline gives CDR1 SNHLY, CDR2 FYNNEI. This clonotype was observed a few times. Primers used in a second PCR of about 7 to 12 cycles were a sample-barcoded 5' primer and a J-beta primer mix. Unique molecular identifiers of 12 random nucleotides labeled each cDNA. TCRdb itself ran the 5' RACE reads through MiXCR, one entry per CDR3 protein. Of 270,000 or so distinct CDR3 sequences in the sample, around 27% were seen once. The chain carries TRBV2 and TRBJ2-1; D is possibly TRBD1 (5 bases). Sequences were obtained from blood. The clonotype was recovered from an older woman in good health. This chain's CDR3 is CASSERGPYNEQFF. In DNA, the CDR3 is TGTGCCAGCAGTGAAAGGGGTCCCTACAATGAGCAGTTCTTC.